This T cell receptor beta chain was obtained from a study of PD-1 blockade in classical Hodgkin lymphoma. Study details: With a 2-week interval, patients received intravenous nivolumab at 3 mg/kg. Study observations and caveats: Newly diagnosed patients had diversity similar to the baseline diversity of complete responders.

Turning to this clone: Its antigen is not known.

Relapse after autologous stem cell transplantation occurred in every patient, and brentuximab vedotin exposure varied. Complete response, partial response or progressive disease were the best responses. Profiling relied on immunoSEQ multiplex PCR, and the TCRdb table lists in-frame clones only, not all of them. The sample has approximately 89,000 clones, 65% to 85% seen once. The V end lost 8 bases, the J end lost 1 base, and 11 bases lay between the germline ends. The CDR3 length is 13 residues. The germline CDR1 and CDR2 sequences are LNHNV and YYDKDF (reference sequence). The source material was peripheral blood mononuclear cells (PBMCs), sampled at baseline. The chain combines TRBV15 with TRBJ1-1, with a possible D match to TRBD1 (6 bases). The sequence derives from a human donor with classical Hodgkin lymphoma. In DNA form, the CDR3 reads TGTGCCACCGGGAGGGGGACGAACACTGAAGCTTTCTTT. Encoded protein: CATGRGTNTEAFF.